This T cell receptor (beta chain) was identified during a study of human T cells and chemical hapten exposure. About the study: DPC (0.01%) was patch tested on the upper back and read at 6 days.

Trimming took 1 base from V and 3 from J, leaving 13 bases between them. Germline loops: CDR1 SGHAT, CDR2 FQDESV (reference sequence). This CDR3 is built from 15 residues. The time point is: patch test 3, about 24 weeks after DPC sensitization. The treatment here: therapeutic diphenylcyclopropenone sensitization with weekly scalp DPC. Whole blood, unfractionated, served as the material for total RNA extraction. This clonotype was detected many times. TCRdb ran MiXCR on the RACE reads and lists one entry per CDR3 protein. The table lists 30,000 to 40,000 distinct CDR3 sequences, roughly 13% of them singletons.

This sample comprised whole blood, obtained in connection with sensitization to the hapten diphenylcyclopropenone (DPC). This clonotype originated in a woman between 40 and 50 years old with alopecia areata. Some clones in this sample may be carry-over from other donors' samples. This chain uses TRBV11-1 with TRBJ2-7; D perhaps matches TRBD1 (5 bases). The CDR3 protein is CASSLEGGQGYEQYF. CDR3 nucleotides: TGTGCCAGCAGCTTAGAAGGCGGCCAGGGCTACGAGCAGTACTTC.